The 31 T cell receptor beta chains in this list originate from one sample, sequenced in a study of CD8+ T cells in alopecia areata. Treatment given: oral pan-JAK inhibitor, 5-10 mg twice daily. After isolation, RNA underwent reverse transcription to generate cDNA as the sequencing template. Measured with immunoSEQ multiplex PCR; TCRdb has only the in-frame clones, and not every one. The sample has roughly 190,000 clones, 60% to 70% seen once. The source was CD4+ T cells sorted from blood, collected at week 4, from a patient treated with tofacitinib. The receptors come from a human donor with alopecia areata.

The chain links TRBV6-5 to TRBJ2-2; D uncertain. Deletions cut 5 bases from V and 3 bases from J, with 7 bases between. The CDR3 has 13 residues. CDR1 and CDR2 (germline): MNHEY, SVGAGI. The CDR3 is CASSQVHTGELFF. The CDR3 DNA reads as TGTGCCAGCAGTCAGGTCCACACCGGGGAGCTGTTTTTT.

The CDR3 DNA is TGTGCCAGCAGTTACCTAGGAGCGGGCGGCACAGATACGCAGTATTTT. This sequence encodes CASSYLGAGGTDTQYF. The V gene is TRBV6-5, the J gene TRBJ2-3; possibly TRBD2 for D (6 bases). Trimming cost V 2 bases and J 1 base, with 13 bases left between them. Germline CDR1 MNHEY, CDR2 SVGAGI. This CDR3 region has 16 residues.

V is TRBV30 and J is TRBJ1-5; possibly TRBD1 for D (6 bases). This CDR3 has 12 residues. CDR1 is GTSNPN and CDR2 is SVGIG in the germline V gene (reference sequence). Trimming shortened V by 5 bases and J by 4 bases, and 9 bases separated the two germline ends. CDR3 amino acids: CAWGGANQPQHF. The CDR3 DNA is TGTGCCTGGGGGGGGGCGAATCAGCCCCAGCATTTT.

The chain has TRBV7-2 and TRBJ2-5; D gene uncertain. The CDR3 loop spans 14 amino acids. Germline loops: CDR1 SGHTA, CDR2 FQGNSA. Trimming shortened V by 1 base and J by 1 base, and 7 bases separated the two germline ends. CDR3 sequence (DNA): TGTGCCAGCAGCTTAGTGATGACCCAAGAGACCCAGTACTTC. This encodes CASSLVMTQETQYF.

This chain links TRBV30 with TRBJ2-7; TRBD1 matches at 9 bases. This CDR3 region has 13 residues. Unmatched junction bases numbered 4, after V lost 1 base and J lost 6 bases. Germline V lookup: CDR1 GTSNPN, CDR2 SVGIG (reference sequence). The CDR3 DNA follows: TGTGCCTGGAGTGAGCGGACAGGGGTCGAGCAGTACTTC. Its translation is CAWSERTGVEQYF.

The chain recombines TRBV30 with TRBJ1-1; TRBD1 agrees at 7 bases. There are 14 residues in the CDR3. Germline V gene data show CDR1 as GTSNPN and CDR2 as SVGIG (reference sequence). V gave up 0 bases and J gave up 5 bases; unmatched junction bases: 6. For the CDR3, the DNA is TGTGCCTGGAGTGTTTGGCAGGGGGAGACTGAAGCTTTCTTT. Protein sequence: CAWSVWQGETEAFF.

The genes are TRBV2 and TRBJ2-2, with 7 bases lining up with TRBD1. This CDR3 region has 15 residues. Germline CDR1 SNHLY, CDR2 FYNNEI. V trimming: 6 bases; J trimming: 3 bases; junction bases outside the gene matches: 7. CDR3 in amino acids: CASSPTTGYTGELFF. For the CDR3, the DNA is TGTGCCAGCAGCCCGACGACAGGGTACACCGGGGAGCTGTTTTTT.

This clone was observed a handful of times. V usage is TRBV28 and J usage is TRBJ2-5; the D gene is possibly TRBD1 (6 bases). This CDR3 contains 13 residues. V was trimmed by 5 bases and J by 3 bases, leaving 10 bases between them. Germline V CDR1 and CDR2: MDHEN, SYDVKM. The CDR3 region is CASSTGQKETQYF. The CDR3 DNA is TGTGCCAGCAGTACCGGACAGAAAGAGACCCAGTACTTC.

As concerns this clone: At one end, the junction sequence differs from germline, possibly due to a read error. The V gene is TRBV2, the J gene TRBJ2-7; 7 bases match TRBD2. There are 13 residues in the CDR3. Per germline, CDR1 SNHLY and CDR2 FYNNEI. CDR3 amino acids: CASREAGSYEQYF. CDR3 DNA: TGTGCCAGCAGAGAAGCGGGGTCCTACGAGCAGTACTTC.

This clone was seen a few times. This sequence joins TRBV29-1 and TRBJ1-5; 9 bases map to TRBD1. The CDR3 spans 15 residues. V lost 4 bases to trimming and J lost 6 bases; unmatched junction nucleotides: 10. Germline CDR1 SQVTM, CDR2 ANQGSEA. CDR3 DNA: TGCAGCGTTGCCCCGGACAGGGGAGGGGGTCAGCCCCAGCATTTT. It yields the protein CSVAPDRGGGQPQHF.

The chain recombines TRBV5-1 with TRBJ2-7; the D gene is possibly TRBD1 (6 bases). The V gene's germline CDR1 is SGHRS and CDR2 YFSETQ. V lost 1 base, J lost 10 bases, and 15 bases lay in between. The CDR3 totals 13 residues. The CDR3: CASSLMDSFLQYF. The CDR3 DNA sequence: TGCGCCAGCAGCTTGATGGACAGCTTCCTACAGTACTTC.

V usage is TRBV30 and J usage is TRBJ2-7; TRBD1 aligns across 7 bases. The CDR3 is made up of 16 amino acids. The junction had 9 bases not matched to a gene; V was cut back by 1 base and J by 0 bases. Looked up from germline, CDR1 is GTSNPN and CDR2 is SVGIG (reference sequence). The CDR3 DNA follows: TGTGCCTGGAGTGGGGCTCAGGGGGAAAGCTCCTACGAGCAGTACTTC. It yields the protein CAWSGAQGESSYEQYF.

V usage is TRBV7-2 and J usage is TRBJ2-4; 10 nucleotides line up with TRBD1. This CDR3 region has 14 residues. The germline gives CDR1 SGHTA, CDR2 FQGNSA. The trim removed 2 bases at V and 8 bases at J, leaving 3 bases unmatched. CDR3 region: CASSLRGQGDIQYF. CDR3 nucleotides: TGTGCCAGCAGCTTACGCGGACAGGGGGACATTCAGTACTTC. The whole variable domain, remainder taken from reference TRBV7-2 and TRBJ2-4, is GAGVSQSPSNKVTEKGKDVELRCDPISGHTALYWYRQSLGQGLEFLIYFQGNSAPDKSGLPSDRFSAERTGGSVSTLTIQRTQQEDSAVYLCASSLRGQGDIQYFGAGTRLSVL.

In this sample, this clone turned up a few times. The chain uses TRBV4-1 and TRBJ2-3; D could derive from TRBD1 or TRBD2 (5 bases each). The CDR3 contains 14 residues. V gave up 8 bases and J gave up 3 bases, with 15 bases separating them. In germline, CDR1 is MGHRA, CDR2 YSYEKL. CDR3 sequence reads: CASRGTRMTDTQYF. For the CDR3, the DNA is TGCGCCAGCCGAGGGACCAGGATGACAGATACGCAGTATTTT.

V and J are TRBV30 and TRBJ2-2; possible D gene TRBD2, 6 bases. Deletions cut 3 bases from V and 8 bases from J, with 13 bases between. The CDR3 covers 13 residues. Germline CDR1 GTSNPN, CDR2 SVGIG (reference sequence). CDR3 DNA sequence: TGTGCCTGGAGCTTACTAGCCCCGGGGGAGCTGTTTTTT. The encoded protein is CAWSLLAPGELFF.

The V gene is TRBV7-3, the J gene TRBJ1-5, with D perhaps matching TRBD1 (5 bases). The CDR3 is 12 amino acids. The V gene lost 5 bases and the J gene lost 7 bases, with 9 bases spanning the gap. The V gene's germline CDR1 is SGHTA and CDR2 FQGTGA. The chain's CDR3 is CASSDSQQPQHF. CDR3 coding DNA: TGTGCCAGCAGCGACAGTCAACAGCCCCAGCATTTT.

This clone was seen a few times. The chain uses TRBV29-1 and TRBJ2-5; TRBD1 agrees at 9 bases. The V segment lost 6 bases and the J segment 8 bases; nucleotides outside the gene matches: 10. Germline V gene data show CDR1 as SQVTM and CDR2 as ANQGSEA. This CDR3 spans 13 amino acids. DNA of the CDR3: TGCAGCGTCCAACTAGACAGGGGGAGAACCCAGTACTTC. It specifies CSVQLDRGRTQYF.

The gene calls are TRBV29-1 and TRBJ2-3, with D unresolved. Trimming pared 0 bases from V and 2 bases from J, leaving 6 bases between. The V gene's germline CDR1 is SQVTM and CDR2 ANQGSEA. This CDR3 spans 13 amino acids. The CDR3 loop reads CSVEDRLTDTQYF. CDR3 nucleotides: TGCAGCGTTGAAGATCGGCTCACAGATACGCAGTATTTT.

The CDR3 coding sequence is TGTGCCTGGAGTGTGGGACAGGTCTACAATGAGCAGTTCTTC. Residues: CAWSVGQVYNEQFF. This chain links TRBV30 with TRBJ2-1; 8 bases fit TRBD1. CDR1 and CDR2 (germline): GTSNPN, SVGIG (reference sequence). This CDR3 is 14 amino acids long. J was trimmed by 3 bases and V by 0 bases; bases with no gene match: 1.

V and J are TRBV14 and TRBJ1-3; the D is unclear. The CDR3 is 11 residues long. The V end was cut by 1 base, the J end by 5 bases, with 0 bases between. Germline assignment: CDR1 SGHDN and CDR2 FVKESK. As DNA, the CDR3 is TGTGCCAGCAGCCAAGGAAACACCATATATTTT. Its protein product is CASSQGNTIYF.

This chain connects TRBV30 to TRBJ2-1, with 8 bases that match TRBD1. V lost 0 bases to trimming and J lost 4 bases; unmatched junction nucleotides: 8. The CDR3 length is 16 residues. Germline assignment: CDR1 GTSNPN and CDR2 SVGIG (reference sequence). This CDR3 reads CAWSVRQGARYNEQFF. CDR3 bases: TGTGCCTGGAGTGTACGTCAGGGGGCGCGGTACAATGAGCAGTTCTTC.

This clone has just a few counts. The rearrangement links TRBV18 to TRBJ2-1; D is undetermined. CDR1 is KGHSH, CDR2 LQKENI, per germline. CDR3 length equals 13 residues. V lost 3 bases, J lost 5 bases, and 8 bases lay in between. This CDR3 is CASSPLVDNEQFF. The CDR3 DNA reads TGTGCCAGCTCACCTCTGGTGGACAATGAGCAGTTCTTC.

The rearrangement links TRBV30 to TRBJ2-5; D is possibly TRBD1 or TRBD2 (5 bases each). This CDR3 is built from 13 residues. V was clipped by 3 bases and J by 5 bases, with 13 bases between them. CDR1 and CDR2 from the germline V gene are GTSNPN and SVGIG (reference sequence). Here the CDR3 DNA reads TGTGCCTGGAGGGCCGGGGCTGATGAGACCCAGTACTTC. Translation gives CAWRAGADETQYF.

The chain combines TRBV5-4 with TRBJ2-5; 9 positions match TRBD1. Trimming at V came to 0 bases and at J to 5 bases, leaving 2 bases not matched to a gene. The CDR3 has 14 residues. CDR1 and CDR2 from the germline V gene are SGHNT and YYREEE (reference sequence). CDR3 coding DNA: TGTGCCAGCAGCTTGGTGGACAGGGGTGAGACCCAGTACTTC. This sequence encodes CASSLVDRGETQYF.

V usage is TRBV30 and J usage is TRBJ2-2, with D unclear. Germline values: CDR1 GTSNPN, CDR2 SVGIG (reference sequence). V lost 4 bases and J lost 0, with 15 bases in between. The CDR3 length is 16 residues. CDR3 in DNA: TGTGCCTGGAATTTAGGCCCGAGCCCGAACACCGGGGAGCTGTTTTTT. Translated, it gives CAWNLGPSPNTGELFF.

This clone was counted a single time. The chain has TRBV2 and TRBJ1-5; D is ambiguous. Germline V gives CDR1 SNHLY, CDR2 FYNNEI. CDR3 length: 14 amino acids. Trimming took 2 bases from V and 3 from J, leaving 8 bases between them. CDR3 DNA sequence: TGTGCCAGCAGTGAACGGGCCTCCAATCAGCCCCAGCATTTT. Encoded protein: CASSERASNQPQHF.

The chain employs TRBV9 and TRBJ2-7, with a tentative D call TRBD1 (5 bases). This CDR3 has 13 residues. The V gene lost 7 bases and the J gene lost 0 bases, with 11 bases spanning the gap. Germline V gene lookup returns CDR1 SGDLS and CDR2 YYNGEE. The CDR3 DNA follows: TGTGCCAGCTCCCAGGGTTTCTCCTACGAGCAGTACTTC. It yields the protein CASSQGFSYEQYF.

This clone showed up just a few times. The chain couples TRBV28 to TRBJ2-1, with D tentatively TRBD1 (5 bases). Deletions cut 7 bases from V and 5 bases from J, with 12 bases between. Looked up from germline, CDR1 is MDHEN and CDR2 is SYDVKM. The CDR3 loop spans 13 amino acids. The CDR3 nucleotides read TGTGCCAGCATAAGGACACCAAACAATGAGCAGTTCTTC. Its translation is CASIRTPNNEQFF.

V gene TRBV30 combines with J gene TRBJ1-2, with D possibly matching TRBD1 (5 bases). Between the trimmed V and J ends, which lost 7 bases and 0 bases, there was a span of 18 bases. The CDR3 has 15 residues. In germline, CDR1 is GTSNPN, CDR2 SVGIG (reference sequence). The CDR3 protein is CASPPRERANYGYTF. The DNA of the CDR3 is TGTGCCTCGCCCCCCAGGGAACGGGCTAACTATGGCTACACCTTC.

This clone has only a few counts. CDR3 loop: CSVEVSSGGVYNEQFF. CDR3 coding DNA: TGCAGCGTTGAAGTCTCAAGCGGGGGCGTATACAATGAGCAGTTCTTC. The J gene is TRBJ2-1, the V gene TRBV29-1, with 8 bases identical to TRBD2. Germline V gene lookup returns CDR1 SQVTM and CDR2 ANQGSEA. V was clipped by 1 base and J by 4 bases; unmatched bases: 9. The CDR3 is 16 amino acids.

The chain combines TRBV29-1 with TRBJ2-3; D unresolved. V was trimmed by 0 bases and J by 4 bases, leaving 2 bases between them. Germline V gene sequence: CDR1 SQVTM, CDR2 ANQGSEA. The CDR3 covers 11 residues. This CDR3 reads CSVEEADTQYF. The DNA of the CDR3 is TGCAGCGTTGAAGAGGCAGATACGCAGTATTTT.